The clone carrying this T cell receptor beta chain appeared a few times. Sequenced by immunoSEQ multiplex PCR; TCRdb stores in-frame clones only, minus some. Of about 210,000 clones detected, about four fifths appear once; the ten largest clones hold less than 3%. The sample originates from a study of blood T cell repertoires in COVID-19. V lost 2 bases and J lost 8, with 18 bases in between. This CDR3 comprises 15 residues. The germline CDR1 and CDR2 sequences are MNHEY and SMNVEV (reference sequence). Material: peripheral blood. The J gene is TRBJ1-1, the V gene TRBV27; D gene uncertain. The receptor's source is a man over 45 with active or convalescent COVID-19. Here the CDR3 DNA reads TGTGCCAGCAGTTTAAACAGCGGCGGGATGTCCGAAGCTTTCTTT. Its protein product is CASSLNSGGMSEAFF.